This is a list of T cell receptor beta chains from one sample in a study of blood T cell repertoires in COVID-19. The protocol was immunoSEQ multiplex PCR, while the TCRdb copy is restricted to in-frame clones and leaves out a portion. The sample yields some 240,000 clones, around 90% seen once. Sequencing was carried out using peripheral blood. The receptor source for this set is a man in his 60s who had recovered from COVID-19. CDR3s include the opening cysteine and the closing phenylalanine or tryptophan. A D gene is named only where the DNA matches it firmly. Where a row states a size, it is once, few, many or the class of an expanded clone; other rows omit it.

>TRBV5-1|TRBJ2-2|14|-|TRBD1
TGCGCCAGCAGCTTCGGACAGGGGGCCTGGGAGCTGTTTTTT
CASSFGQGAWELFF
>TRBV6-1|TRBJ2-5|16|-|TRBD2
TGTGCCAGCAGTGAATTGGGTTCGGGGGGGCAAGAGACCCAGTACTTC
CASSELGSGGQETQYF
>TRBV2|TRBJ1-2|15|-|-
TGTGCCAGCAGTGACCTGTATGGGCAGGGATATGGCTACACCTTC
CASSDLYGQGYGYTF
>TRBV19|TRBJ1-4|15|-|TRBD1
TGTGCCAGTAGTATACCCGGGACAGGGACTGAAAAACTGTTTTTT
CASSIPGTGTEKLFF
>TRBV4-1|TRBJ1-1|14|-|-
TGCGCCAGCAGCCGCGATACAGGAAGCACTGAAGCTTTCTTT
CASSRDTGSTEAFF
>TRBV5-1|TRBJ2-2|14|-|-
TGCGCCAGCAGCCCCCCAAGACGGGAGACGGAGCTGTTTTTT
CASSPPRRETELFF
>TRBV18|TRBJ2-7|14|-|-
TGTGCCAGCTCACCTTCCGTGGGCGTATTTCATCGGTACTTC
CASSPSVGVFHRYF
>TRBV5-1|TRBJ2-1|14|-|-
TGCGCCAGCAGCTTGGACCCGGGTTCTAATGAGCAGTTCTTC
CASSLDPGSNEQFF
>TRBV7-9|TRBJ1-5|15|-|-
TGTGCCAGCAGCCGGGCAGGGGTAGGCAATCAGCCCCAGCATTTT
CASSRAGVGNQPQHF
>TRBV7-2|TRBJ2-3|14|-|-
TGTGCCAGCAGCTTCGCAGGGTCACCAGATACGCAGTATTTT
CASSFAGSPDTQYF
>TRBV19|TRBJ2-7|13|-|-
TGTGCCAGTAGTCTCCCTAGCGATTACGAGCAGTACTTC
CASSLPSDYEQYF
>TRBV5-1|TRBJ1-4|15|-|TRBD1
TGCGCCAGCAGCTGGACAGGGGGCTTTGATGAAAAACTGTTTTTT
CASSWTGGFDEKLFF
>TRBV24-1|TRBJ2-5|12|-|-
TGTGCCACCAGTGATTTTACCGGGGCCCAGTACTTC
CATSDFTGAQYF
>TRBV19|TRBJ1-1|13|once|-
TGTGCCAGTAACTCTAGCCCCGCCACTGAAGCTTTCTTT
CASNSSPATEAFF
>TRBV6-5|TRBJ1-1|14|-|-
TGTGCCAGCAGTTCGACAGGACCGTACACTGAAGCTTTCTTT
CASSSTGPYTEAFF
>TRBV19|TRBJ1-5|14|-|TRBD1
TGTGCCAGTAGGGACAGGGGGCTGAATCAGCCCCAGCATTTT
CASRDRGLNQPQHF
>TRBV4-2|TRBJ2-2|14|-|-
TGTGCCAGCAGCCCAGTAGCGGTGGACGGGGAGCTGTTTTTT
CASSPVAVDGELFF
>TRBV3-1/TRBV3-2|TRBJ2-5|18|-|TRBD2
TGTGCCAACTTACCCCCCATAGCGGGGGGCGCCTCCACAGAGACCCAGTACTTC
CANLPPIAGGASTETQYF
>TRBV7-9|TRBJ2-1|14|-|-
TGTGCCAGCAGCTTATTAAAGGGGTTTGATGAGCAGTTCTTC
CASSLLKGFDEQFF
>TRBV10-3|TRBJ1-2|12|-|-
TGTGCCATCCCGAGGGCTAACTATGGCTACACCTTC
CAIPRANYGYTF
>TRBV7-9|TRBJ2-5|16|-|TRBD1
TGTGCCAGCAGCTTAGCTCGGGACAGGGGGAGAGAGACCCAGTACTTC
CASSLARDRGRETQYF
>TRBV5-1|TRBJ2-2|13|-|-
TGCGCCAGCAGCCAGGGGTGGGCCGGGGAGCTGTTTTTT
CASSQGWAGELFF
>TRBV15|TRBJ1-2|14|-|-
TGTGCCACCAGCAGAGACTGGACAGAGGATGGCTACACCTTC
CATSRDWTEDGYTF
>TRBV30|TRBJ2-1|15|-|TRBD2
TGTGCCTGGAGTGCCTTAGCGGGGGAATACAATGAGCAGTTCTTC
CAWSALAGEYNEQFF
>TRBV5-1|TRBJ1-4|15|-|-
TGCGCCAGCAGCTTTGGGGCCTCAACTAATGAAAAACTGTTTTTT
CASSFGASTNEKLFF
>TRBV6-5|TRBJ2-7|15|-|-
TGTGCCAGCAGTTACTCGGGGACACCCACCTACGAGCAGTACTTC
CASSYSGTPTYEQYF
>TRBV19|TRBJ2-6|15|-|-
TGTGCCAGTAGCCAAGGGGGGGCTGGGGCCAACGTCCTGACTTTC
CASSQGGAGANVLTF
>TRBV6-5|TRBJ1-6|15|-|-
TGTGCCAGCAGTTACACCGGGACACCTAATTCACCCCTCCACTTT
CASSYTGTPNSPLHF
>TRBV10-3|TRBJ1-5|15|-|TRBD1
TGTGCCATCAGTCCCGGGGACAGGGGGGATCAGCCCCAGCATTTT
CAISPGDRGDQPQHF